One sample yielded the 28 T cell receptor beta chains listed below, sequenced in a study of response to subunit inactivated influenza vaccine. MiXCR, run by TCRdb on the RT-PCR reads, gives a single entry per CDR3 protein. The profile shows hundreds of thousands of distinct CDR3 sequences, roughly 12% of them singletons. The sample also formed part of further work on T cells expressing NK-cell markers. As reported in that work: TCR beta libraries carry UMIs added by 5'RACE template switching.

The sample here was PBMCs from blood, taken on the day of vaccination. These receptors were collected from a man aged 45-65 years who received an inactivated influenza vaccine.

The CDR3 reads CASSLASTAGAYEQYF. The DNA for the CDR3 is TGTGCCAGCAGCTTAGCGAGTACAGCGGGGGCCTACGAGCAGTACTTC. The gene calls are TRBV7-2 and TRBJ2-7; 8 positions match TRBD2. The CDR3 is 16 residues long. Germline V CDR1 and CDR2: SGHTA, FQGNSA. Trimming cost V 0 bases and J 2 bases; bases outside gene matches: 6.

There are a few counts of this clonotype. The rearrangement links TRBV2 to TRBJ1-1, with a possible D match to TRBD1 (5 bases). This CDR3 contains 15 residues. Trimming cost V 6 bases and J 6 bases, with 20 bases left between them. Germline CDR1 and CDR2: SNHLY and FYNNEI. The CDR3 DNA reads TGTGCCAGCAGGGTTGAGACAGCGGGTGCCGCTGAAGCTTTCTTT. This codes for CASRVETAGAAEAFF.

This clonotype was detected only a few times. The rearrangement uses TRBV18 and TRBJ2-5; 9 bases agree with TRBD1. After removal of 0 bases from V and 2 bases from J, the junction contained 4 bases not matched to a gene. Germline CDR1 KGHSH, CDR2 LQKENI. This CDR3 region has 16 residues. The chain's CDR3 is CASSPPVGQGQETQYF. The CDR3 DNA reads TGTGCCAGCTCACCACCGGTGGGACAGGGACAAGAGACCCAGTACTTC.

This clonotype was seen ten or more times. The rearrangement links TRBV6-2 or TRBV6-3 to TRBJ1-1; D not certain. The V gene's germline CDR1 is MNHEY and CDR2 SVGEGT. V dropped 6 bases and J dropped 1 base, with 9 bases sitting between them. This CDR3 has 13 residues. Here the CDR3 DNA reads TGTGCCAGCAGACGGCAGTCGAACACTGAAGCTTTCTTT. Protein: CASRRQSNTEAFF.

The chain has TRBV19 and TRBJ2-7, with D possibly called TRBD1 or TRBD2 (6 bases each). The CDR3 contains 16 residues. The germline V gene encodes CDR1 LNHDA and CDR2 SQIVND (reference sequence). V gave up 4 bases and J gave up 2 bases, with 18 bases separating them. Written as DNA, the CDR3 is TGTGCCAGTAGTAAGGGGGGTGGAGCGCACCCCTACGAGCAGTACTTC. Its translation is CASSKGGGAHPYEQYF.

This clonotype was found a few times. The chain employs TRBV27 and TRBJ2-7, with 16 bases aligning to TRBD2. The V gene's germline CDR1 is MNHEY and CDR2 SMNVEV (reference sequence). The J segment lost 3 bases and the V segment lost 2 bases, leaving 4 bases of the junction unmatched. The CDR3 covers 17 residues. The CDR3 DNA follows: TGTGCCAGCAGTTTAGGGACTAGCGGGGGGGCCGTCTACGAGCAGTACTTC. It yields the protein CASSLGTSGGAVYEQYF.

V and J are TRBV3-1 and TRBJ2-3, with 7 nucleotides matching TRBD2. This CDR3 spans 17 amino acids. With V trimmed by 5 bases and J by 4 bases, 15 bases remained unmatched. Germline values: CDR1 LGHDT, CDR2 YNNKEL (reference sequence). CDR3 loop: CASSLISGGGDPDTQYF. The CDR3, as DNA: TGTGCCAGCAGCTTAATATCGGGAGGCGGAGATCCAGATACGCAGTATTTT.

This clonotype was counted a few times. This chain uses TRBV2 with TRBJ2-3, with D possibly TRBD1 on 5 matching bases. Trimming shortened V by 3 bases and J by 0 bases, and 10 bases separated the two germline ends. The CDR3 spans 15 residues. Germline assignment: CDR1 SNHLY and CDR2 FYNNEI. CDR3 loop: CASSEGRGSTDTQYF. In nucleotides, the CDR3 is TGTGCCAGCAGTGAGGGGCGAGGAAGCACAGATACGCAGTATTTT.

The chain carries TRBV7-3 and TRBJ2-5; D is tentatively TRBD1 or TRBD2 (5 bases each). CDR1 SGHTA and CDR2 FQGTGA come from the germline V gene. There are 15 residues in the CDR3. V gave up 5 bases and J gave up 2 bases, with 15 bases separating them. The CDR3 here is CASSPNPGRQETQYF. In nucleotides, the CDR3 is TGTGCCAGCAGCCCAAATCCGGGACGGCAAGAGACCCAGTACTTC.

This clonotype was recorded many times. CDR3 region: CASSLREARSYNEQFF. In DNA, the CDR3 is TGTGCCAGCAGCTTACGCGAAGCTAGGTCTTACAATGAGCAGTTCTTC. The chain employs TRBV7-3 and TRBJ2-1, with no clear D. The V and J ends lost 2 bases and 4 bases respectively, with 15 bases between them. Germline-derived CDR1 and CDR2 are SGHTA and FQGTGA. The CDR3 spans 16 residues.

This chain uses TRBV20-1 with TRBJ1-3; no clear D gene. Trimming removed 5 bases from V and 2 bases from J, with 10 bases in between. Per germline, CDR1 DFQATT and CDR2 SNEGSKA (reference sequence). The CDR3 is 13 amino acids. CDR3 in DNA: TGCAGTGCTGCCGCCGTGACTGGAAACACCATATATTTT. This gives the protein CSAAAVTGNTIYF.

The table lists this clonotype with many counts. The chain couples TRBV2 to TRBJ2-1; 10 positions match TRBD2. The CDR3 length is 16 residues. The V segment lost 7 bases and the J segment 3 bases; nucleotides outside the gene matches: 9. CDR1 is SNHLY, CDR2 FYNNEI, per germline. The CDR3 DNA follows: TGTGCCAGCAAGGGACTAGCGATCCGAATCTACAATGAGCAGTTCTTC. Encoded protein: CASKGLAIRIYNEQFF. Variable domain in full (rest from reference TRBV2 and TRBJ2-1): EPEVTQTPSHQVTQMGQEVILRCVPISNHLYFYWYRQILGQKVEFLVSFYNNEISEKSEIFDDQFSVERPDGSNFTLKIRSTKLEDSAMYFCASKGLAIRIYNEQFFGPGTRLTVL.

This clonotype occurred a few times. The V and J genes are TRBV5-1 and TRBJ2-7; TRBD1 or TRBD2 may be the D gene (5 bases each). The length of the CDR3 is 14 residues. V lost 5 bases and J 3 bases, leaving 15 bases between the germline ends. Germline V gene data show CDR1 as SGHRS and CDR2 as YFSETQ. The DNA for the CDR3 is TGCGCCAGCAGTCCGGGACCGCAAAGCTACGAGCAGTACTTC. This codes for CASSPGPQSYEQYF.

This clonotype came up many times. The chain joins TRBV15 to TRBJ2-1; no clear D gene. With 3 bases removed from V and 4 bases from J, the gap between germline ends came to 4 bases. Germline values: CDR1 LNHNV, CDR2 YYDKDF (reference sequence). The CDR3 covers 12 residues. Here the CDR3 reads CATSRAYNEQFF. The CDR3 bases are TGTGCCACCAGCAGGGCGTACAATGAGCAGTTCTTC.

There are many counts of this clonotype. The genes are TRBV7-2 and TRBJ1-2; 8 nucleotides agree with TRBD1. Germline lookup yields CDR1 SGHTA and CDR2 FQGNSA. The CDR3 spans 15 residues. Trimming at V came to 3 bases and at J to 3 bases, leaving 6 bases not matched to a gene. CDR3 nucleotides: TGTGCCAGCAGCTTCAAAGGACAGGGCGACTATGGCTACACCTTC. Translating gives CASSFKGQGDYGYTF.

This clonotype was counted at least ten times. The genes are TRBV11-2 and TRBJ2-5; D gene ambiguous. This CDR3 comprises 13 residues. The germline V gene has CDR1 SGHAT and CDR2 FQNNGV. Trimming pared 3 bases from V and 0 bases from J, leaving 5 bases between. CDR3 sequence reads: CASSFDNQETQYF. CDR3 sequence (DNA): TGTGCCAGCAGCTTCGACAACCAAGAGACCCAGTACTTC.

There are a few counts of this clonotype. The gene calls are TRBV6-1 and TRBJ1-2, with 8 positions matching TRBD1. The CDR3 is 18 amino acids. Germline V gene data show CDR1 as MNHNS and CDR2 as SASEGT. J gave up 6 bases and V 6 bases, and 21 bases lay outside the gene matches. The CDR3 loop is CASRPIFGQGLSWDGYTF. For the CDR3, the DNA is TGTGCCAGCAGACCTATCTTCGGACAGGGACTTTCCTGGGATGGCTACACCTTC.

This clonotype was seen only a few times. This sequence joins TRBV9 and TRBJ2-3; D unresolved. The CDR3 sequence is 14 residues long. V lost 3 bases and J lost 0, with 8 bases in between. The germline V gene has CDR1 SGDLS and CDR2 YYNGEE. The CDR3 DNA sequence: TGTGCCAGCAGCGCGGACGGAAGCACAGATACGCAGTATTTT. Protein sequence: CASSADGSTDTQYF.

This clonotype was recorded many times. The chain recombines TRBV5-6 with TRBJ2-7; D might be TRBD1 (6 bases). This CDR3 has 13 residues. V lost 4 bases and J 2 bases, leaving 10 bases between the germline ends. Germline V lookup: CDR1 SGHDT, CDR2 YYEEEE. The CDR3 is CASSRTAAYEQYF. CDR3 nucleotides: TGTGCCAGCAGCAGGACAGCTGCCTACGAGCAGTACTTC.

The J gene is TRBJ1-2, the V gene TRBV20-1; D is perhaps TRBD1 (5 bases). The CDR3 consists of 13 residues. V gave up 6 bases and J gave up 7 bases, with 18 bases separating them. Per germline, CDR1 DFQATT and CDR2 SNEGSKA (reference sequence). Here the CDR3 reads CSAPGRGEIGYTF. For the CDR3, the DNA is TGCAGTGCCCCGGGACGGGGGGAAATTGGCTACACCTTC.

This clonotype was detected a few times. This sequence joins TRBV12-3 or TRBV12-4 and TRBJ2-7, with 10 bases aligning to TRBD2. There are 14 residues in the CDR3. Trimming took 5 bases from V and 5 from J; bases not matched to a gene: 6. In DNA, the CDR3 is TGTGCCAGCAGTAAAAGAGCGGGGGGGGACGAGCAGTACTTC. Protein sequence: CASSKRAGGDEQYF.

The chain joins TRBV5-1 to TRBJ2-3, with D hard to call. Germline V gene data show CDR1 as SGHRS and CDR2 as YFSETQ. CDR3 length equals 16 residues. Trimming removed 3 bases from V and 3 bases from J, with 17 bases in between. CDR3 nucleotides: TGCGCCAGCAGCTCCGGTAGTGTGACGGTGACAGATACGCAGTATTTT. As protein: CASSSGSVTVTDTQYF.

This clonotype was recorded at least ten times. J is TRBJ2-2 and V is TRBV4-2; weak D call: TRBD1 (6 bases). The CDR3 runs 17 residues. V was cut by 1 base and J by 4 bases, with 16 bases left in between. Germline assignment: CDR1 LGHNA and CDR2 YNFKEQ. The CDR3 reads CASSQGGPLGGTGELFF. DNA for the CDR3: TGTGCCAGCAGCCAAGGGGGACCCTTAGGGGGCACCGGGGAGCTGTTTTTT.

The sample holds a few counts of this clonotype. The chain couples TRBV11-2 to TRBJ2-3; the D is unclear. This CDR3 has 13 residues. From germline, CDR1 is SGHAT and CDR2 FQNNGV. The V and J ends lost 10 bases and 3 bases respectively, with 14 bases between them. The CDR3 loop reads CATETAGTDTQYF. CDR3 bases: TGTGCCACCGAAACGGCCGGGACAGATACGCAGTATTTT.

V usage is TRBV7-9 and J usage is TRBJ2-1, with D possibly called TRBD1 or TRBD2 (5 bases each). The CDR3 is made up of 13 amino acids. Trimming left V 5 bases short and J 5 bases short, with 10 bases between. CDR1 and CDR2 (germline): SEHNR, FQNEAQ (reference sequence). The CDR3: CASSPGRHNEQFF. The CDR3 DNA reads TGTGCCAGCAGCCCGGGACGCCACAATGAGCAGTTCTTC.

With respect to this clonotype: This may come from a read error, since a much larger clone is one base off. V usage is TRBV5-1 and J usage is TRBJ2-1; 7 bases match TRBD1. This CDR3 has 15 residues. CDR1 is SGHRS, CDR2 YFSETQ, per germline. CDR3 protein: CASSLATGVNNEQLF. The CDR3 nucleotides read TGCGCCAGCAGCTTGGCTACAGGGGTAAACAATGAGCAGCTCTTC.

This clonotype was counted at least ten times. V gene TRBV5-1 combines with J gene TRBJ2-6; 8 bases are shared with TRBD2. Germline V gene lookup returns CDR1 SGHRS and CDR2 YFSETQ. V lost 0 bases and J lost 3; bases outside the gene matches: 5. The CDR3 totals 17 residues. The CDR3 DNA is TGCGCCAGCAGCTTGGTCCGGGGGGGGTATGGGGCCAACGTCCTGACTTTC. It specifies CASSLVRGGYGANVLTF.

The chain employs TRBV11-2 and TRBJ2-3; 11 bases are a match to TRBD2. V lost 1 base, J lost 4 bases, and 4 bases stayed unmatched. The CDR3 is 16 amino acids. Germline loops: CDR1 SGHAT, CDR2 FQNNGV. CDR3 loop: CASSLVSGGASDTQYF. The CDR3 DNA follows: TGTGCCAGCAGCTTAGTTAGCGGGGGGGCGTCAGATACGCAGTATTTT.